This T cell receptor beta chain was sequenced for a study of CD8 T cells in Susac syndrome. Overall study results and limits: By the study's own acknowledgment, its TCR sequencing and HLA analysis included relatively few individuals.

The TEMRA cells underwent FACS enrichment, while the CD8+ and CD4+ T cells underwent negative isolation. Concerning this clonotype itself: As yet, its antigen is unknown.

Germline V lookup: CDR1 SGHVS, CDR2 FQNEAQ. CDR3 length: 15 amino acids. V lost 4 bases and J lost 9; bases outside the gene matches: 11. With random hexamers, about 0.5 to 1 ug RNA was reverse transcribed. A multiplex approach, immunoSEQ multiplex PCR, amplified TCR beta CDR3 across 54 Vbeta and 13 Jbeta. TCRdb reprocessed the immunoSEQ multiplex PCR reads with MiXCR, giving one entry per CDR3 protein. The sample includes hundreds of thousands of distinct CDR3 sequences, about 93% of them seen just once. This sequence originates from a human donor with multiple sclerosis. The chain recombines TRBV7-8 with TRBJ2-1; 8 bases match TRBD1. The sequencing sample was made of CD4+ T cells from PBMCs. The chain's CDR3 is CASSSRQGIGSEQFF. The CDR3 nucleotides read TGTGCCAGCAGCTCCCGACAGGGGATAGGGAGTGAGCAGTTCTTC. Using reference TRBV7-8 and TRBJ2-1 for the parts outside the CDR3, the full variable domain is GAGVSQSPRYKVAKRGQDVALRCDPISGHVSLFWYQQALGQGPEFLTYFQNEAQLDKSGLPSDRFFAERPEGSVSTLKIQRTQQEDSAVYLCASSSRQGIGSEQFFGPGTRLTVL.